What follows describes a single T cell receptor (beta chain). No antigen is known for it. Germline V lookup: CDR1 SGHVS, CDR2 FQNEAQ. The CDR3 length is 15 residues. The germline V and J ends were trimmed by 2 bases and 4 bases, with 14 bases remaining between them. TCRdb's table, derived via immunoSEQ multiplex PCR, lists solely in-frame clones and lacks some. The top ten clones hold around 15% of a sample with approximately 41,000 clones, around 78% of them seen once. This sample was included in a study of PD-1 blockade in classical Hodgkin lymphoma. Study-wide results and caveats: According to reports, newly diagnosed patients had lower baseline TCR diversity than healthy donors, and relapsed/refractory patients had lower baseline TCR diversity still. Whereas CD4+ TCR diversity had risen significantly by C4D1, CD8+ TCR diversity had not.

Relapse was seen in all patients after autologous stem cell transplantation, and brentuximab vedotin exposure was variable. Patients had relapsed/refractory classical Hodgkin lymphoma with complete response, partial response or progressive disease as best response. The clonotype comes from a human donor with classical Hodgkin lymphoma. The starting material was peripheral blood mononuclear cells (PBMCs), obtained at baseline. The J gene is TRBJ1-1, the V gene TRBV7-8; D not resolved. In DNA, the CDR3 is TGTGCCAGCAGCTTAAAGAGGGCCGCGTTCACTGAAGCTTTCTTT. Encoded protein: CASSLKRAAFTEAFF. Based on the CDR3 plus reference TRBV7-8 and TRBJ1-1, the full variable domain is GAGVSQSPRYKVAKRGQDVALRCDPISGHVSLFWYQQALGQGPEFLTYFQNEAQLDKSGLPSDRFFAERPEGSVSTLKIQRTQQEDSAVYLCASSLKRAAFTEAFFGQGTRLTVV.